Each of the 10 T cell receptor beta chains below was sequenced from the same sample in a study of CD8 T cells in ankylosing spondylitis. TCRdb called the 5' RACE reads again in MiXCR, with one record for every CDR3 protein. The sample yields 150,000 or so distinct CDR3 sequences, about 16% seen once. Sequenced input: blood, either unsorted or a sorted T cell fraction (not recorded which). These receptors originate from a male donor with ankylosing spondylitis or in good health (not recorded which).

V gene TRBV19 combines with J gene TRBJ2-7; 7 nucleotides line up with TRBD1. Germline V lookup: CDR1 LNHDA, CDR2 SQIVND (reference sequence). With V trimmed by 4 bases and J by 3 bases, 6 bases remained unmatched. This CDR3 spans 14 amino acids. Here the CDR3 reads CASSRPGQIYEQYF. CDR3 nucleotides: TGTGCCAGTAGTAGGCCGGGACAGATCTACGAGCAGTACTTC.

This clonotype was counted many times. This sequence joins TRBV11-2 and TRBJ2-1; D is possibly TRBD2 (6 bases). Trimming took 9 bases from V and 3 from J, leaving 12 bases between them. Germline lookup yields CDR1 SGHAT and CDR2 FQNNGV. This CDR3 is built from 13 residues. Here the CDR3 reads CASAGTVYNEQFF. Here the CDR3 DNA reads TGTGCCAGTGCCGGGACTGTCTACAATGAGCAGTTCTTC. The variable domain in full, completed from reference TRBV11-2 and TRBJ2-1, reads EAGVAQSPRYKIIEKRQSVAFWCNPISGHATLYWYQQILGQGPKLLIQFQNNGVVDDSQLPKDRFSAERLKGVDSTLKIQPAKLEDSAVYLCASAGTVYNEQFFGPGTRLTVL.

This clonotype was detected ten times or more. The V call is TRBV5-1, the J call TRBJ1-1, with 9 bases matching TRBD1. V gave up 2 bases and J gave up 5 bases; unmatched junction bases: 7. Per germline, CDR1 SGHRS and CDR2 YFSETQ. The CDR3 contains 15 residues. The CDR3, as DNA: TGCGCCAGCAGCTTTACAGGGGGCGCAGGAACTGAAGCTTTCTTT. It encodes CASSFTGGAGTEAFF.

This clonotype was seen many times. The V call is TRBV29-1, the J call TRBJ1-4, with a possible D match to TRBD1 (5 bases). CDR1 and CDR2 from the germline V gene are SQVTM and ANQGSEA. The CDR3 runs to 12 residues. V was clipped by 7 bases and J by 6 bases, with 12 bases between them. The DNA of the CDR3 is TGCAGCGGGGCCCGGGGGGATGAAAAACTGTTTTTT. This translates into CSGARGDEKLFF.

This clonotype was picked up many times. The rearrangement uses TRBV29-1 and TRBJ1-5; TRBD1 is a possible D gene (5 bases). The ends were cut back, 4 bases at V and 5 bases at J, with 12 bases in the middle. CDR3 length: 13 amino acids. Germline V gives CDR1 SQVTM, CDR2 ANQGSEA. CDR3 coding DNA: TGCAGCGTTGCTTCCGGAGGGGATCAGCCCCAGCATTTT. Translation gives CSVASGGDQPQHF. The full variable domain, completed using reference TRBV29-1 and TRBJ1-5, is SAVISQKPSRDICQRGTSLTIQCQVDSQVTMMFWYRQQPGQSLTLIATANQGSEATYESGFVIDKFPISRPNLTFSTLTVSNMSPEDSSIYLCSVASGGDQPQHFGDGTRLSIL.

This clonotype was picked up many times. J is TRBJ2-3 and V is TRBV20-1, with 9 bases fitting TRBD1. This CDR3 contains 15 residues. Trimming took 3 bases from V and 3 from J; bases not matched to a gene: 7. Germline loops: CDR1 DFQATT, CDR2 SNEGSKA (reference sequence). The CDR3 region is CSARGQGIATDTQYF. CDR3 DNA: TGCAGTGCTAGGGGACAGGGAATTGCTACAGATACGCAGTATTTT.

In this sample, this clonotype turned up a few times. The chain recombines TRBV13 with TRBJ2-7, with a tentative D call TRBD1 (6 bases). CDR1 is PRHDT, CDR2 FYEKMQ, per germline (reference sequence). The V and J ends lost 4 bases and 2 bases respectively, with 15 bases between them. This CDR3 spans 15 amino acids. The CDR3 DNA sequence: TGTGCCAGCAGCTCAGGGGCCGCCAACCCCTACGAGCAGTACTTC. As protein: CASSSGAANPYEQYF.

This chain links TRBV6-1 with TRBJ2-1, with TRBD2 matching 13 bases. Trimming removed 6 bases from V and 6 bases from J; junction bases left unmatched: 11. Germline assignment: CDR1 MNHNS and CDR2 SASEGT. The CDR3 consists of 17 residues. DNA for the CDR3: TGTGCCAGCAGCACCGGACTAGCGGGAGTCAATGGCAATGAGCAGTTCTTC. Encoded protein: CASSTGLAGVNGNEQFF.

This clonotype has ten or more counts. The V call is TRBV20-1, the J call TRBJ2-1, with 7 bases fitting TRBD2. The V and J ends lost 3 bases and 7 bases, in that order; junction bases with no gene match: 6. Germline CDR1 is DFQATT and CDR2 is SNEGSKA (reference sequence). The CDR3 spans 13 residues. The CDR3 region is CSASPSGANEQFF. CDR3 nucleotide sequence: TGCAGTGCTAGTCCTAGCGGCGCAAATGAGCAGTTCTTC.

This clonotype was observed at least ten times. V usage is TRBV29-1 and J usage is TRBJ1-5; weak D call: TRBD1 (6 bases). Trimming took off 7 bases at V and 3 bases at J, with 13 bases between the two ends. The CDR3 extends over 13 amino acids. Germline CDR1 and CDR2: SQVTM and ANQGSEA. CDR3: CSAQGGFNQPQHF. CDR3 in DNA: TGCAGCGCACAGGGAGGGTTCAATCAGCCCCAGCATTTT.